One TCR beta chain is described in this entry. The source of the sample is a study of blood T cell repertoires in COVID-19. Study summary: Italy, Spain and the United States were the sources of the convalescent and acute COVID-19 samples.

The method was immunoSEQ multiplex PCR; TCRdb's version includes in-frame clones alone and lacks a portion of them. The repertoire holds hundreds of thousands of clones, with 80% to 90% as singletons. This CDR3 has 13 residues. Per germline, CDR1 SGHTA and CDR2 FQGNSA. Trimming cost V 5 bases and J 4 bases, with 11 bases left between them. Cohort 3 recovered donors had two negative PCRs, clearance, or symptom resolution. The sample consisted of PBMCs or T cells enriched from blood (not recorded which). The receptor was derived from a man aged 30 to 39 who had recovered from COVID-19. The rearrangement uses TRBV7-2 and TRBJ2-5; the D is unclear. The CDR3 DNA reads TGTGCCAGCAGCCTAGGAGTCTCAGAGACCCAGTACTTC. The encoded protein is CASSLGVSETQYF. Variable domain in full (rest from reference TRBV7-2 and TRBJ2-5): GAGVSQSPSNKVTEKGKDVELRCDPISGHTALYWYRQSLGQGLEFLIYFQGNSAPDKSGLPSDRFSAERTGGSVSTLTIQRTQQEDSAVYLCASSLGVSETQYFGPGTRLLVL.